The 25 T cell receptor beta chains in this list originate from one sample, sequenced in a study of CD8 T cells in Susac syndrome. Random hexamers were used to reverse transcribe an amount of roughly 0.5 to 1 ug RNA. Each CDR3 protein gets one entry after TCRdb re-called the immunoSEQ multiplex PCR reads with MiXCR. The sample includes about 240,000 distinct CDR3 sequences, 90% to 97% of them seen just once. Sample: CD4+ T cells from PBMCs. These receptors were taken from a human donor with Susac syndrome.

The genes are TRBV5-1 and TRBJ2-7, with TRBD2 as a possible D gene (5 bases). Germline V CDR1 and CDR2: SGHRS, YFSETQ. The CDR3 runs to 14 residues. Deletions cut 0 bases from V and 2 bases from J, with 9 bases between. The CDR3 nucleotides are TGCGCCAGCAGCTTGGCGCCGGGAACCTACGAGCAGTACTTC. Its protein product is CASSLAPGTYEQYF.

This clonotype came up once. The chain carries TRBV5-1 and TRBJ2-5; D could derive from TRBD1 or TRBD2 (6 bases each). The V end was cut by 4 bases, the J end by 4 bases, with 11 bases between. This CDR3 comprises 13 residues. Germline CDR1 and CDR2: SGHRS and YFSETQ. For the CDR3, the DNA is TGCGCCAGCAGCAGGGGGGACCCAGAGACCCAGTACTTC. Translating gives CASSRGDPETQYF. Supplemented by reference TRBV5-1 and TRBJ2-5, the full variable domain reads KAGVTQTPRYLIKTRGQQVTLSCSPISGHRSVSWYQQTPGQGLQFLFEYFSETQRNKGNFPGRFSGRQFSNSRSEMNVSTLELGDSALYLCASSRGDPETQYFGPGTRLLVL.

The gene calls are TRBV10-3 and TRBJ2-7; D is possibly TRBD1 (6 bases). V lost 6 bases and J 2 bases, leaving 14 bases between the germline ends. The CDR3 contains 14 residues. CDR1 and CDR2 (germline): ENHRY, SYGVKD. The CDR3 bases are TGTGCCATCAGGGGTACAGGGATCACCTACGAGCAGTACTTC. This codes for CAIRGTGITYEQYF.

The chain links TRBV29-1 to TRBJ2-1; TRBD2 agrees at 9 bases. Germline V gives CDR1 SQVTM, CDR2 ANQGSEA. The CDR3 consists of 16 residues. With 6 bases clipped from V and 5 bases from J, the junction kept 14 bases outside the gene matches. The DNA for the CDR3 is TGCAGCGTATCCCCCCGCCTTGGCGGGAGGGACAATGAGCAGTTCTTC. Amino acid sequence: CSVSPRLGGRDNEQFF.

The chain employs TRBV12-3 or TRBV12-4 and TRBJ2-1; 14 bases match TRBD2. This CDR3 comprises 17 residues. V trimming: 5 bases; J trimming: 5 bases; junction bases outside the gene matches: 8. CDR3 sequence reads: CASSLGLAGGLDNEQFF. The CDR3 DNA follows: TGTGCCAGCAGTCTCGGACTAGCGGGAGGTTTGGACAATGAGCAGTTCTTC.

The chain couples TRBV5-4 to TRBJ2-3; 12 nucleotides agree with TRBD2. Germline trimming cut 2 bases from V and 3 bases from J; bases unmatched to any gene: 7. The CDR3 covers 17 residues. Germline lookup yields CDR1 SGHNT and CDR2 YYREEE (reference sequence). The CDR3 coding sequence is TGTGCCAGCAGCTTCCCCCTAGCGGGAGGGCGAACAGATACGCAGTATTTT. It yields the protein CASSFPLAGGRTDTQYF.

The chain links TRBV18 to TRBJ2-1; TRBD2 might be the D (6 bases). V lost 5 bases and J lost 8, with 19 bases in between. Germline V gene lookup returns CDR1 KGHSH and CDR2 LQKENI. CDR3 size: 15 residues. CDR3 in amino acids: CASSSTGTRNDEQFF. The CDR3 DNA follows: TGTGCCAGCTCATCCACCGGGACTCGCAACGATGAGCAGTTCTTC.

This clonotype was observed a few times. This chain links TRBV29-1 with TRBJ1-2, with unresolved D. The CDR3 is 10 amino acids. Germline assignment: CDR1 SQVTM and CDR2 ANQGSEA. V dropped 3 bases and J dropped 8 bases, with 7 bases sitting between them. In DNA, the CDR3 is TGCAGCGTTGAGGGTGACGGCTACACCTTC. Amino acids: CSVEGDGYTF.

The chain recombines TRBV6-1 with TRBJ2-5; 8 nucleotides line up with TRBD2. In germline, CDR1 is MNHNS, CDR2 SASEGT. The CDR3 runs to 17 residues. Trimming cost V 5 bases and J 0 bases; bases outside gene matches: 11. The CDR3 bases are TGTGCCAGCAGTCAACGGGGGGGAACCAGTTACCAAGAGACCCAGTACTTC. Protein product: CASSQRGGTSYQETQYF.

CDR3 nucleotides: TGTGCCAGCAGCCTCCCCGGTACTAGCGGGATAGCGCAGTATTTT. Amino acid sequence: CASSLPGTSGIAQYF. The V gene is TRBV5-4, the J gene TRBJ2-3; the match to TRBD2 covers 10 bases. CDR1 and CDR2 from the germline V gene are SGHNT and YYREEE (reference sequence). This CDR3 has 15 amino acids. With V trimmed by 4 bases and J by 10 bases, 12 bases remained unmatched.

V usage is TRBV20-1 and J usage is TRBJ2-3, with D uncertain. The CDR3 is 16 amino acids. Trimming removed 2 bases at V and 0 bases at J, with 15 bases between. Germline CDR1 DFQATT, CDR2 SNEGSKA (reference sequence). CDR3: CSARTYSRISTDTQYF. CDR3 in DNA: TGCAGTGCTAGAACTTACTCCAGGATTAGCACAGATACGCAGTATTTT.

The chain links TRBV20-1 to TRBJ2-3; the D is unclear. The length of the CDR3 is 15 residues. Trimming stripped 0 bases from V and 5 bases from J, with 15 bases between. Germline V gives CDR1 DFQATT, CDR2 SNEGSKA (reference sequence). This CDR3 is CSARDFGRNLDTQYF. The CDR3 nucleotides read TGCAGTGCTAGAGATTTTGGCAGGAACTTAGATACGCAGTATTTT.

The rearrangement links TRBV23-1 to TRBJ2-3; no firm D call. TRBV23-1 counts as an open reading frame of uncertain function. The CDR3 is made up of 18 amino acids. Trimming took 2 bases from V and 0 from J, leaving 18 bases between them. The CDR3 loop is CASSQISLDIHSTDTQYF. The CDR3 DNA is TGCGCCAGCAGTCAAATCTCCCTCGACATTCACAGCACAGATACGCAGTATTTT.

The chain is built from TRBV28 and TRBJ2-7; no definite D call. Germline V gives CDR1 MDHEN, CDR2 SYDVKM. The V and J ends lost 4 bases and 2 bases respectively, with 15 bases between them. This CDR3 has 15 amino acids. The CDR3 coding sequence is TGTGCCAGCAGTTCTCCCTCGTGGTCAGCCTACGAGCAGTACTTC. Protein: CASSSPSWSAYEQYF. The complete variable domain, with remaining parts taken from reference TRBV28 and TRBJ2-7, reads DVKVTQSSRYLVKRTGEKVFLECVQDMDHENMFWYRQDPGLGLRLIYFSYDVKMKEKGDIPEGYSVSREKKERFSLILESASTNQTSMYLCASSSPSWSAYEQYFGPGTRLTVT.

The chain recombines TRBV29-1 with TRBJ1-2, with 7 bases lining up with TRBD1. The CDR3 is 14 amino acids. V lost 1 base and J lost 0; bases outside the gene matches: 2. CDR1 SQVTM and CDR2 ANQGSEA come from the germline V gene. CDR3 region: CSVEGGQPNYGYTF. The CDR3, as DNA: TGCAGCGTTGAAGGGGGACAGCCTAACTATGGCTACACCTTC.

This clonotype was counted once. V usage is TRBV30 and J usage is TRBJ1-1; a weak D match, TRBD1 (5 bases). The CDR3 is 12 amino acids. V gave up 2 bases and J gave up 12 bases, with 16 bases separating them. The V gene's germline CDR1 is GTSNPN and CDR2 SVGIG (reference sequence). The CDR3 sequence: CAWSFENPGTFF. The DNA for the CDR3 is TGTGCCTGGAGTTTTGAAAACCCAGGGACTTTCTTT.

This clonotype appeared once. This chain connects TRBV2 to TRBJ2-3; weak D call: TRBD1 (5 bases). The germline CDR1 and CDR2 sequences are SNHLY and FYNNEI. The CDR3 is 12 amino acids. CDR3 loop: CVRGIPTDTQYF. Written as DNA, the CDR3 is TGTGTAAGGGGCATCCCCACAGATACGCAGTATTTT.

The chain employs TRBV15 and TRBJ1-1, with D hard to call. This CDR3 spans 13 amino acids. V dropped 4 bases and J dropped 11 bases, with 17 bases sitting between them. The germline gives CDR1 LNHNV, CDR2 YYDKDF (reference sequence). The CDR3 sequence is CATSISVVGEAFF. Written as DNA, the CDR3 is TGTGCCACCAGCATCTCAGTGGTCGGGGAGGCTTTCTTT.

The V call is TRBV11-2, the J call TRBJ1-1, with D perhaps matching TRBD1 (5 bases). Trimming shortened V by 3 bases and J by 7 bases, and 12 bases separated the two germline ends. CDR1 and CDR2 (germline): SGHAT, FQNNGV. CDR3 length: 13 residues. CDR3 nucleotide sequence: TGTGCCAGCAGCTTCGGGGGAAATCGTGAAGCTTTCTTT. Its protein product is CASSFGGNREAFF.

The CDR3 nucleotides read TGCGCCAGCAGCCCCCTATGGGGGGCCCGATATAGCAATCAGCCCCAGCATTTT. This codes for CASSPLWGARYSNQPQHF. The chain has TRBV4-1 and TRBJ1-5; maybe TRBD1 (6 bases). The germline V gene encodes CDR1 MGHRA and CDR2 YSYEKL. The CDR3 contains 18 residues. Trimming took 4 bases from V and 0 from J, leaving 19 bases between them.

The chain is built from TRBV29-1 and TRBJ1-2; D is ambiguous. CDR3 length equals 11 residues. Germline V gene sequence: CDR1 SQVTM, CDR2 ANQGSEA. The germline V and J ends were trimmed by 3 bases and 5 bases, with 7 bases remaining between them. The chain's CDR3 is CSVDQTYGYTF. The CDR3 DNA follows: TGCAGCGTTGACCAAACTTATGGCTACACCTTC.

Only one count was recorded for this clonotype. The V gene is TRBV9, the J gene TRBJ2-1; 12 bases agree with TRBD2. Germline-derived CDR1 and CDR2 are SGDLS and YYNGEE. The CDR3 runs to 15 residues. The J segment lost 6 bases and the V segment lost 3 bases, leaving 4 bases of the junction unmatched. CDR3 nucleotides: TGTGCCAGCAGCGAACTAGCGGGAGGTCCCAATGAGCAGTTCTTC. It specifies CASSELAGGPNEQFF.

V gene TRBV19 combines with J gene TRBJ1-2; possibly TRBD1 for D (5 bases). Trimming cost V 3 bases and J 6 bases, with 17 bases left between them. The CDR3 has 15 amino acids. Per the germline V gene, CDR1 is LNHDA and CDR2 is SQIVND (reference sequence). The CDR3 here is CASSILTGQRDGYTF. CDR3 sequence (DNA): TGTGCCAGTAGTATCCTAACGGGGCAGAGGGATGGCTACACCTTC.

The chain is built from TRBV6-5 and TRBJ1-5; a weak D match, TRBD1 (5 bases). V lost 6 bases to trimming and J lost 9 bases, with 15 bases between them. Germline assignment: CDR1 MNHEY and CDR2 SVGAGI. The CDR3 consists of 13 residues. CDR3 loop: CASRPTQGTPQHF. The CDR3 DNA follows: TGTGCCAGCAGACCCACCCAAGGGACGCCCCAGCATTTT.

V and J are TRBV28 and TRBJ2-5; the D gene could be TRBD1 or TRBD2 (5 bases each). Trimming pared 0 bases from V and 5 bases from J, leaving 16 bases between. The CDR3 runs 16 residues. CDR1 and CDR2 from the germline V gene are MDHEN and SYDVKM. The CDR3 is CASSLWGRQSMETQYF. CDR3 nucleotides: TGTGCCAGCAGTTTATGGGGACGCCAGTCAATGGAGACCCAGTACTTC.